These T cell receptor beta chains were read from a single sample in a study of cytomegalovirus exposure and HLA in healthy donors. Sequenced by immunoSEQ multiplex PCR; TCRdb stores in-frame clones only, minus some. The sample contains about 94,000 clones, about 62% of which appear only once. The specimen was PBMCs. The receptors derive from a man aged 30-40 years in good health and CMV-seronegative. Both conserved end residues are part of each CDR3. D genes are given only for firm matches. Some rows have no size entry. The others give once, few or many, or a class for an expanded clone.

CDR3nt,CDR3aa,j_gene,v_gene,abundance,d_gene
TGTGCCAGCAGTGCGGGGGTGAACACTGAAGCTTTCTTT,CASSAGVNTEAFF,TRBJ1-1,TRBV2,few,NA
TGTGCCAGCAGCTTACTCCGGACTAGCGGGAGACGCACCGGGGAGCTGTTTTTT,CASSLLRTSGRRTGELFF,TRBJ2-2,TRBV7-3,NA,TRBD2
TGTGCCAGCAGCCGGGACAGGGTTTCCTACGAGCAGTACTTC,CASSRDRVSYEQYF,TRBJ2-7,TRBV14,NA,TRBD1
TGCAGTACTTACTTGAGCGAAAAACTGTTTTTT,CSTYLSEKLFF,TRBJ1-4,TRBV20-1,NA,NA
TGTGCCAGCAGCAGGCCTAATCAGCCCCAGCATTTT,CASSRPNQPQHF,TRBJ1-5,TRBV21-1,once,NA
TGTGCCAGCCGATCGCCACTCACCACAGATACGCAGTATTTT,CASRSPLTTDTQYF,TRBJ2-3,TRBV2,NA,NA
TGTGCCAGCAGCAAAAGTTTGGGGGGGTGGTTCAACACTGAAGCTTTCTTT,CASSKSLGGWFNTEAFF,TRBJ1-1,TRBV21-1,NA,NA
TGTGCCAGCAGCCCCATCGGGGGGGAAAGCTCCTACAATGAGCAGTTCTTC,CASSPIGGESSYNEQFF,TRBJ2-1,TRBV7-8,NA,TRBD2
TGTGCCAGCAGCACATCAGCGGGACCATATGAGCAGTTCTTC,CASSTSAGPYEQFF,TRBJ2-1,TRBV7-2,NA,TRBD2
TGTGCCACCCATATAGGGGGCGAGTATTCACCCCTCCACTTT,CATHIGGEYSPLHF,TRBJ1-6,TRBV6-5,NA,TRBD1
TGCGCCAGCAGGATTGCACAGGGGGCAGGGGAGACCCAGTACTTC,CASRIAQGAGETQYF,TRBJ2-5,TRBV5-1,NA,TRBD1
TGTGCCAGCAGTGAAGGGACAATCAATCAGCCCCAGCATTTT,CASSEGTINQPQHF,TRBJ1-5,TRBV27,few,NA
TGTGCCAGCAGTACAGGGAAGGATAATTCACCCCTCCACTTT,CASSTGKDNSPLHF,TRBJ1-6,TRBV6-1,NA,NA
TGTGCCAGCCGAGCCAGCAGAGGTGAGCAGTACTTC,CASRASRGEQYF,TRBJ2-7,TRBV27,NA,NA
TGTGCCAGCAGCTTACTAGCGGGAGACCTAGAGGAGCAGTACTTC,CASSLLAGDLEEQYF,TRBJ2-7,TRBV2,NA,TRBD2
TGTGCCAGCAGTGAACTAGCGGGCTCCTACAATGAGCAGTTCTTC,CASSELAGSYNEQFF,TRBJ2-1,TRBV6-4,NA,TRBD2
TGTGCCAGCAGTTTAAATCAGGACATTCAGTACTTC,CASSLNQDIQYF,TRBJ2-4,TRBV28,NA,NA
TGTGCCAGTAGCTTCAACAGACATTCACCCCTCCACTTT,CASSFNRHSPLHF,TRBJ1-6,TRBV13,NA,NA
TGTGCCAGCAGTGACTCAGATGTGGCGGGGCGACCTAGCACAGATACGCAGTATTTT,CASSDSDVAGRPSTDTQYF,TRBJ2-3,TRBV6-4,NA,NA
TGTGCCAGCAGCTCCCCCACTAACACTGAAGCTTTCTTT,CASSSPTNTEAFF,TRBJ1-1,TRBV7-2,NA,NA
TGTGCCTGGCAGTCGGGTGGGGGGGCTTTATTTGATAGCAATCAGCCCCAGCATTTT,CAWQSGGGALFDSNQPQHF,TRBJ1-5,TRBV30,NA,NA
TGTGCCAGCAGTATACAAGGAGGAGGGGATTCACCCCTCCACTTT,CASSIQGGGDSPLHF,TRBJ1-6,TRBV4-2,NA,NA
TGCGCCAGCTTTAGCGGGGTAGACGGCAATGAGCAGTTCTTC,CASFSGVDGNEQFF,TRBJ2-1,TRBV5-1,few,TRBD2
TGTGCCAGCAGCTTAAAAGGGGGAACTGAAGCTTTCTTT,CASSLKGGTEAFF,TRBJ1-1,TRBV7-9,NA,NA
TGTGCCAGTACTCAAACAGGGGGCACCGGGGAGCTGTTTTTT,CASTQTGGTGELFF,TRBJ2-2,TRBV19,few,TRBD1
TGCGCCAGCAGCTTGAGGGACAGGGACGAGCAGTTCTTC,CASSLRDRDEQFF,TRBJ2-1,TRBV5-1,NA,TRBD1
TGTGCCAGTAGTCGACAGGGGAACACTGAAGCTTTCTTT,CASSRQGNTEAFF,TRBJ1-1,TRBV19,NA,TRBD1
TGTGCCAGCAGCCAACCCTTTAGAGGGGGTATAAATCAGCCCCAGCATTTT,CASSQPFRGGINQPQHF,TRBJ1-5,TRBV5-8,NA,NA
TGTGCCAGCAGTGAAGGGAGTGGGAGGGGCTACACCTTC,CASSEGSGRGYTF,TRBJ1-2,TRBV2,NA,NA
TGCACCAGCAGCCAAGAGGACAGGGGGCAAAAGACCCAGTACTTC,CTSSQEDRGQKTQYF,TRBJ2-5,TRBV1,NA,NA
TGTGCCAGCAGCTTCGGGACAGGTAATCAGCCCCAGCATTTT,CASSFGTGNQPQHF,TRBJ1-5,TRBV7-2,NA,TRBD1
TGTGCCAGCAGCGTCGGACTAGCGGGAGACGGGCGGCTGGTGGATGAGCAGTTCTTC,CASSVGLAGDGRLVDEQFF,TRBJ2-1,TRBV11-2,NA,TRBD2
TGCGCCAGCAGCTTGGTGGCTAGCGGTCCCACAGATACGCAGTATTTT,CASSLVASGPTDTQYF,TRBJ2-3,TRBV5-1,NA,TRBD2
TGTGCCAGCAGCCGGGTTGGGACAGCTACCTACGAGCAGTACTTC,CASSRVGTATYEQYF,TRBJ2-7,TRBV7-9,few,TRBD1
TGTGCCAGCAGCTTAGGCCTAGGAGCCTATTACACCTTC,CASSLGLGAYYTF,TRBJ1-2,TRBV13,NA,NA
TGTGCCAGCAGCTTACTACCGGACAGGGCCGCGGTGCCCCAGCATTTT,CASSLLPDRAAVPQHF,TRBJ1-5,TRBV7-6,NA,TRBD1
TGTGCCAGCAGTGACAGTAAAAATGAGCAGTTCTTC,CASSDSKNEQFF,TRBJ2-1,TRBV2,NA,NA
TGTGCCAGCAGTGAAATTAAGGGGGTCTACGAGCAGTACTTC,CASSEIKGVYEQYF,TRBJ2-7,TRBV6-1,NA,NA
TGTGCCACCAGCGCACGACAGGGGTTGGGTACTGAAGCTTTCTTT,CATSARQGLGTEAFF,TRBJ1-1,TRBV15,NA,TRBD1
TGTGCCAGCAGATCCGAGGGCACAGATACGCAGTATTTT,CASRSEGTDTQYF,TRBJ2-3,TRBV7-6,NA,NA
TGTGCCAGCAGCAGAAGGACTAGCGGGAGGGGTGGTGAGCAGTTCTTC,CASSRRTSGRGGEQFF,TRBJ2-1,TRBV5-6,NA,TRBD2
TGTGCCAGCAGCGAATCCAGGGGGACCGTCTCTGGAAACACCATATATTTT,CASSESRGTVSGNTIYF,TRBJ1-3,TRBV7-9,few,TRBD1
TGTGCCAGCAGCTTCGGTGACAGGGGTGCCACCTACGAGCAGTACTTC,CASSFGDRGATYEQYF,TRBJ2-7,TRBV7-8,NA,TRBD1
TGTGCCAGCAGCATCCGAGGGGGGGCGAACACCGGGGAGCTGTTTTTT,CASSIRGGANTGELFF,TRBJ2-2,TRBV7-8,NA,NA
TGTGCCAGCAGTGACAGGGGTACCGGGGAGCTGTTTTTT,CASSDRGTGELFF,TRBJ2-2,TRBV2,few,NA
TGCGCCAGCACGAGCAACAATGAGCAGTTCTTC,CASTSNNEQFF,TRBJ2-1,TRBV5-1,NA,NA
TGTGCCAGCAGTCGAGGACAGGGGGTGGGGCAGCCCCAGCATTTT,CASSRGQGVGQPQHF,TRBJ1-5,TRBV28,NA,TRBD1
TGCGCCAGCAGCTTGGACACCACCTACGAGCAGTACTTC,CASSLDTTYEQYF,TRBJ2-7,TRBV5-1,few,NA
TGCGCCAGCGAGGGTGGAGCGGGAGTCACCGGGGAGCTGTTTTTT,CASEGGAGVTGELFF,TRBJ2-2,TRBV5-1,few,TRBD2
TGTGCCAGCAGCTACACAGGGGGCCGCAATCAGCCCCAGCATTTT,CASSYTGGRNQPQHF,TRBJ1-5,TRBV7-2,NA,TRBD1
TGTGCCAGCAGTCGGGGGGCGCTAGGAAACACCATATATTTT,CASSRGALGNTIYF,TRBJ1-3,TRBV6-5,NA,NA
TGTGCCAGCAGCTTAACCCAGGGGGCGGTTCGAGATACGCAGTATTTT,CASSLTQGAVRDTQYF,TRBJ2-3,TRBV7-3,NA,TRBD1
TGCGCCAGCAGCCAAGACGGGACAGGGGTCAACAATCAGCCCCAGCATTTT,CASSQDGTGVNNQPQHF,TRBJ1-5,TRBV4-1,NA,TRBD1
TGTGCCAGCAGTAGCGGGAGGGCCTCCGAGCAGTACTTC,CASSSGRASEQYF,TRBJ2-7,TRBV6-1,NA,TRBD2
TGTGCCAGTAACTTGCCTGGGACAGTCTATGGCTACACCTTC,CASNLPGTVYGYTF,TRBJ1-2,TRBV19,NA,TRBD1
TGTGCCAGCAGCTTAGGCCCGGCGGGTGGCTACACCTTC,CASSLGPAGGYTF,TRBJ1-2,TRBV13,NA,NA
TGTGCCAGCAGCTTGGGGCAGGGGTCGCAGTTCTTC,CASSLGQGSQFF,TRBJ2-1,TRBV5-6,NA,NA
TGTGCCAGCTACACCCGGGACAGGGATCCCGGGGAGCTGTTTTTT,CASYTRDRDPGELFF,TRBJ2-2,TRBV6-5,NA,TRBD1
TGTGCCAGCAGACTAGGGGGGGGTAAAGCTTTCTTT,CASRLGGGKAFF,TRBJ1-1,TRBV6-1,NA,NA
TGTGCCAGCAGTCAGCTGGGCACAGGGCGAGCCGGGGAGCTGTTTTTT,CASSQLGTGRAGELFF,TRBJ2-2,TRBV4-2,NA,NA